Detailed here is one T cell receptor (beta chain). Its antigen is undetermined. How the authors handled the data: ImmunoSEQ gave junction-only sequences without quality scores, so filtering differed. The data were produced by immunoSEQ multiplex PCR, yet TCRdb's version contains in-frame clones alone and is incomplete. V, J and clone size reflect that table, while D and trimming were determined from the DNA. The table has fewer than 850,000 clones, 72% seen once. This entry belongs to a study of shared clonotypes between healthy human individuals. Study findings and constraints: Rarefaction analysis demonstrated incomplete sorted-subset sequencing notwithstanding large depth.

Trimming removed 4 bases from V and 3 bases from J; junction bases left unmatched: 5. Per germline, CDR1 SNHLY and CDR2 FYNNEI. The CDR3 loop spans 14 amino acids. The sample comprised memory CD4+ T cells sorted from blood. Regarding subset: CD45RA-negative fraction. The rearrangement links TRBV2 to TRBJ2-7; 8 positions agree with TRBD2. This clonotype was obtained from a young woman in good health. The chain's CDR3 is CASSGGLAGYEQYF. CDR3 nucleotides: TGTGCCAGCAGTGGAGGGCTAGCGGGCTACGAGCAGTACTTC.